This TCR beta chain was observed in a study of blood T cell repertoires in COVID-19. Looking at the study overall: Samples representing acute and convalescent COVID-19 were sourced from the United States, Italy and Spain. The cDNA or gDNA used as material had been derived from T cells, B-cell-depleted T cells, or PBMCs.

As originally analysed: Amplifying reference gene primers gave estimates of nucleated cell counts. Profiled with immunoSEQ multiplex PCR; TCRdb holds only in-frame clones, not every one. V and J calls and clone size are those listed in that table; D and trimming were worked out from the DNA. The sample contains around 54,000 clones, about nine tenths of which appear only once. The J segment lost 3 bases and the V segment lost 2 bases, leaving 6 bases of the junction unmatched. Per germline, CDR1 SNHLY and CDR2 FYNNEI. The CDR3 sequence is 16 residues long. This clone was seen once. The chain links TRBV2 to TRBJ2-3; 9 bases are a match to TRBD2. This clonotype was obtained from a woman in her 40s with active COVID-19. The source material was peripheral blood. DNA for the CDR3: TGTGCCAGCAGTGAAAGGGCGGGGGGGCTAACAGATACGCAGTATTTT. This codes for CASSERAGGLTDTQYF.